This T cell receptor beta chain was identified during a study of cytomegalovirus exposure and HLA in healthy donors. General observations from the study: Cytomegalovirus-associated status was assigned to 150 to 200 TCR beta chains. In a later analysis, DRB1 alleles had the most associated TCRs; HLA-C alleles the fewest.

On this clone: The antigen is undetermined.

The CDR3 consists of 14 residues. V was pared by 6 bases and J by 7 bases, with 16 bases between. Germline CDR1 reads SGHTA; CDR2 reads FQGTGA. PCR used 60 Vbeta primers and 13 Jbeta primers. Using immunoSEQ multiplex PCR, the repertoire was profiled, and TCRdb retains in-frame clones only, with some absent. Of under 200,000 clones in the sample, roughly 80% are singletons; the top ten hold around 5%. The genes are TRBV7-3 and TRBJ2-1, with a possible D match to TRBD1 (5 bases). The sequenced sample consisted of PBMCs. The sequence was obtained from a man aged 25 to 40 in good health and CMV-seronegative. The CDR3 DNA reads as TGTGCCAGCAGTTACCTGGGGCGGAATAATGAGCAGTTCTTC. Protein product: CASSYLGRNNEQFF.